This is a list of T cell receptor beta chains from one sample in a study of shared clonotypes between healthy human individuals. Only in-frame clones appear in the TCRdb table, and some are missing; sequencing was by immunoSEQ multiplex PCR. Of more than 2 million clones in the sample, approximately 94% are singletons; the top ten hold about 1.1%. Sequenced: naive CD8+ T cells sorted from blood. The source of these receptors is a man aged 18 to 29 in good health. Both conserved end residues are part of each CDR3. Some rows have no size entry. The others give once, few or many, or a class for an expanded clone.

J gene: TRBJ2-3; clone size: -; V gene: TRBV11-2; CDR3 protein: CASSLAARGTDTQYF
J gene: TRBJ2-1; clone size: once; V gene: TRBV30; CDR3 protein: CAWSSGSGSYNEQFF
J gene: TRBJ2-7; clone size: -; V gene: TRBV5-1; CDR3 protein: CASSLATSTYEQYF
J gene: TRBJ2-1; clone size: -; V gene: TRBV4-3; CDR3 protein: CASSQVSLADNEQFF
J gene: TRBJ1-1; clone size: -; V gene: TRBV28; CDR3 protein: CASRVPNTEAFF
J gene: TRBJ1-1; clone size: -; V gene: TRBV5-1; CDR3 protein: CASSLGTDRTEAFF
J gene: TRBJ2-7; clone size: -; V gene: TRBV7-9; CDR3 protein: CASSPPWDTYEQYF
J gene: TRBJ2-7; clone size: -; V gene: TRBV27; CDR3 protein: CASSLTFGQGLYEQYF
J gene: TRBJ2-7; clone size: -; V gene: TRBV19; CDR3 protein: CASTSGGAGEYEQYF
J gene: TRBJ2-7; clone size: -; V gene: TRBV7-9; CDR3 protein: CASSLGTPEQYF
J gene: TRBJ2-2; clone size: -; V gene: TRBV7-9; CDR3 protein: CASSFSDSTGGDTGELFF